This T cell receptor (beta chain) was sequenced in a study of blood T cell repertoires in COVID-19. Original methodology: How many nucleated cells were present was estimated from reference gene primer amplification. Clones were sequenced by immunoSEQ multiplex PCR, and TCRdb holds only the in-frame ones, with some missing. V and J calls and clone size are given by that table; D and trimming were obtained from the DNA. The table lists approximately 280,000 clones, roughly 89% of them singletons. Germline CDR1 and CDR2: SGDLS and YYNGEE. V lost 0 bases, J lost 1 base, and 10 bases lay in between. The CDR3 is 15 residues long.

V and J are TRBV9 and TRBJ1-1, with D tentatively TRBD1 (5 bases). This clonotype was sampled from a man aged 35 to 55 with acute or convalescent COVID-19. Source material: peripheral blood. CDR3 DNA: TGTGCCAGCAGCGTAGAAGGGGAATGGAACACTGAAGCTTTCTTT. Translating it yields CASSVEGEWNTEAFF.